This T cell receptor beta chain is from a study of shared clonotypes between healthy human individuals. Overall study context: Per donor, CD8 memory used one plate, CD8 naive used two, CD4 memory used three and CD4 naive used three.

Regarding this clone: Antigen: not known. Other DNA sequences within the sample encode an identical CDR3.

Looked up from germline, CDR1 is SEHNR and CDR2 is FQNEAQ (reference sequence). Trimming removed 3 bases from V and 3 bases from J, with 6 bases in between. This CDR3 contains 12 residues. Study-level findings and limits: Sequencing depth was expected to affect clonotype sharing among donors. What naive subsets generally showed was a larger estimated richness than memory subsets showed.

Libraries were prepared by immunoSEQ multiplex PCR; TCRdb keeps only in-frame clonotypes and omits some of them. The sample contains about 1.1 million clones, about 80% of which appear only once. This rearrangement joins TRBV7-9 to TRBJ2-7; D may be TRBD2 (5 bases). The sample comprised memory CD4+ T cells from PBMCs. Sample subset: CD45RA-negative fraction. The receptor comes from a man between 18 and 35 years old in good health. Some clones in this sample may be carry-over from other donors' samples. This CDR3 reads CASSFGLYEQYF. CDR3 bases: TGTGCCAGCAGCTTTGGACTCTACGAGCAGTACTTC.